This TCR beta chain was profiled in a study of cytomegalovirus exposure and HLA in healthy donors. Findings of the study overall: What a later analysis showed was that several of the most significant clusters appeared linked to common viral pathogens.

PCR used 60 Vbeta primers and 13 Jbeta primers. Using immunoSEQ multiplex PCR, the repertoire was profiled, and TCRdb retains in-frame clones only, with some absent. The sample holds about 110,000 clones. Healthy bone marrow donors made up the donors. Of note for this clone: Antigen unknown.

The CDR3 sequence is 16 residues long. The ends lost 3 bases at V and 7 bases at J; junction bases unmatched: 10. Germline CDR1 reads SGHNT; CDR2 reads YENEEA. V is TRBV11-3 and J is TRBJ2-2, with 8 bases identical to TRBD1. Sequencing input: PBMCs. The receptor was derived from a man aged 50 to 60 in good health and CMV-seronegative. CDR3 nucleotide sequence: TGTGCCAGCAGCTTTCGTTGGACAGGGATGGTCGGGGAGCTGTTTTTT. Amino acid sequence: CASSFRWTGMVGELFF.